This entry concerns a single T cell receptor beta chain. The same CDR3 is also encoded by other DNA sequences in this sample. V lost 1 base and J 0 bases, leaving 6 bases between the germline ends. Germline V gene lookup returns CDR1 SGHTA and CDR2 FQGNSA. The CDR3 runs to 14 residues. This specimen belongs to a study of blood T cell repertoires in COVID-19. The overall study: The United States, Italy and Spain supplied acute and convalescent COVID-19 samples.

Authors' processing steps: Using reference gene primer amplification, nucleated cell counts were estimated. Generated by immunoSEQ multiplex PCR, the TCRdb table keeps only in-frame clones and is missing some. Clone size and the V and J calls come from that table; the DNA yielded D and trimming. Among 300,000 to 400,000 clones, about nine tenths were seen once, and the ten largest hold over 4%. The chain employs TRBV7-2 and TRBJ1-1, with D tentatively TRBD1 (5 bases). The sequenced sample was PBMCs or T cells enriched from blood (not recorded which). The origin of this receptor is a man aged 55 to 69 who had recovered from COVID-19. CDR3 sequence (DNA): TGTGCCAGCAGCTTAGGACAGCTGAACACTGAAGCTTTCTTT. It yields the protein CASSLGQLNTEAFF.